Reported below is one TCR beta chain. Its antigen remains unidentified. The data belong to a study of a mutant IDH1 vaccine in newly diagnosed glioma. Overall study context: The study started vaccination 4-6 weeks after radiotherapy alone, or with temozolomide cycles. Visit V12 was scheduled at week 35 and visit V13 at week 47.

The CDR3 loop spans 16 amino acids. Germline assignment: CDR1 GTSNPN and CDR2 SVGIG (reference sequence). With 0 bases removed from V and 10 bases from J, the gap between germline ends came to 22 bases. Generated by immunoSEQ multiplex PCR, the TCRdb table keeps only in-frame clones and is missing some. The table shows 20,000 to 30,000 clones, with approximately 87% occurring only once. Noted time point: week 35, safety follow-up. In every dose of vaccine, 300 ug of mutant IDH1 20-mer peptide was given alongside topical imiquimod. Patients in the study were vaccinated eight times, receiving shots in weeks 1, 3, 5, 7, 11, 15, 19 and 23.

This material consisted of PBMCs, taken from a glioma patient whose treatment included an IDH1 peptide vaccine. This sequence was found in a man aged 25 to 40 with glioma. The genes are TRBV30 and TRBJ2-1; unclear D gene. The CDR3 DNA reads as TGTGCCTGGAGTGTAAGGGTTGGACGGGCTACAAAAGAGCAGTTCTTC. It yields the protein CAWSVRVGRATKEQFF.